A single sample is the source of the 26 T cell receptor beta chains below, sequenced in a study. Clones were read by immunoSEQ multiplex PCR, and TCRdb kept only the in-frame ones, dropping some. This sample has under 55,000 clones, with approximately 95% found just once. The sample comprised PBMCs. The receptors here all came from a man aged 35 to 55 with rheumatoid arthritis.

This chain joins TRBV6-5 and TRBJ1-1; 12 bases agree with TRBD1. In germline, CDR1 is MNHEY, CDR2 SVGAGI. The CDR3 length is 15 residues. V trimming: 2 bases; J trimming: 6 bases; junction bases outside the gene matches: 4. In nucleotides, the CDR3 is TGTGCCAGCAGTTACCAGGGACAGGGGGCCGCTGAAGCTTTCTTT. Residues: CASSYQGQGAAEAFF.

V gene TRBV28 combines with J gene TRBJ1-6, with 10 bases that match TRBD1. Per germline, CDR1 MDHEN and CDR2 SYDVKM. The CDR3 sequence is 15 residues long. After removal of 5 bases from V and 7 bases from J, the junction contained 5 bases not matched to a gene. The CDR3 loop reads CASSTRQGANSPLHF. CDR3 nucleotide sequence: TGTGCCAGCAGTACGCGACAGGGGGCAAATTCACCCCTCCACTTT. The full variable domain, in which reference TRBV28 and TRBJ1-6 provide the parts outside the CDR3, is DVKVTQSSRYLVKRTGEKVFLECVQDMDHENMFWYRQDPGLGLRLIYFSYDVKMKEKGDIPEGYSVSREKKERFSLILESASTNQTSMYLCASSTRQGANSPLHFGNGTRLTVT.

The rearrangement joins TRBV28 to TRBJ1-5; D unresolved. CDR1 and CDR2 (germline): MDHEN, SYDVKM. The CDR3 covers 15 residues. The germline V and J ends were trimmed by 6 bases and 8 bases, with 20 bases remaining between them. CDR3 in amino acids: CASSPRRSERKPQHF. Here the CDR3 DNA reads TGTGCCAGCAGCCCCCGAAGGAGCGAAAGGAAGCCCCAGCATTTT.

The CDR3 coding sequence is TGTGCCAGCAGCCAAGATCAGGCGGGGACCTACAATGAGCAGTTCTTC. It encodes CASSQDQAGTYNEQFF. The chain joins TRBV4-2 to TRBJ2-1; D is possibly TRBD2 (6 bases). The germline CDR1 and CDR2 sequences are LGHNA and YNFKEQ. The CDR3 has 16 residues. V dropped 0 bases and J dropped 2 bases, with 11 bases sitting between them.

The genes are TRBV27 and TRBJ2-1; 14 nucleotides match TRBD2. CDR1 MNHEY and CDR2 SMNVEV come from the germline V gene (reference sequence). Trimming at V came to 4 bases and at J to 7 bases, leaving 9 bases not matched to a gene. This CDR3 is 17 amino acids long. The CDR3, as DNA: TGTGCCAGCAGTTCTCAGACTAGCGGGAGGGCCGTGAATGAGCAGTTCTTC. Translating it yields CASSSQTSGRAVNEQFF.

The CDR3 sequence is CASRGQGARETQYF. CDR3 in DNA: TGTGCCAGCAGGGGACAGGGGGCCAGAGAGACCCAGTACTTC. The chain links TRBV7-8 to TRBJ2-5; 12 nucleotides match TRBD1. This CDR3 is built from 14 residues. V was pared by 6 bases and J by 4 bases, with 3 bases of the junction left unmatched. Germline assignment: CDR1 SGHVS and CDR2 FQNEAQ.

This CDR3 is CASSLFAGRSETQYF. The CDR3 nucleotides are TGTGCCAGCAGTTTATTCGCGGGACGGTCAGAGACCCAGTACTTC. The chain combines TRBV28 with TRBJ2-5; D possibly corresponds to TRBD2 (6 bases). Trimming removed 1 base from V and 4 bases from J, with 13 bases in between. The germline gives CDR1 MDHEN, CDR2 SYDVKM. The CDR3 length is 15 residues.

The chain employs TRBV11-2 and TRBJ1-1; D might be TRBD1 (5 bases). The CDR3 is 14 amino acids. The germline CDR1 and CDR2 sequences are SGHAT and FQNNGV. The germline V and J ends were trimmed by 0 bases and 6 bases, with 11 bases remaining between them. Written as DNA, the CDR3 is TGTGCCAGCAGCTTAGATCTGGGGGTAGCTGAAGCTTTCTTT. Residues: CASSLDLGVAEAFF.

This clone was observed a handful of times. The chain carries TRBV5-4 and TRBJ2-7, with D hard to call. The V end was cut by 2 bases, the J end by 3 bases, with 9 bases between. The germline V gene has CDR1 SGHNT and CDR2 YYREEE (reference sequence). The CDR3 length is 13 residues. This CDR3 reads CASSFSRDYEQYF. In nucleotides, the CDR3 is TGTGCCAGCAGCTTCAGTAGGGACTACGAGCAGTACTTC.

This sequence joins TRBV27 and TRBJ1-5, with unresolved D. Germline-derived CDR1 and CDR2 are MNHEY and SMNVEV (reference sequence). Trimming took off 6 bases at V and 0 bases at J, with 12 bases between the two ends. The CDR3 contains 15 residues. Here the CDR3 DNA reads TGTGCCAGCAGGCCCCTCCAAGATAGCAATCAGCCCCAGCATTTT. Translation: CASRPLQDSNQPQHF.

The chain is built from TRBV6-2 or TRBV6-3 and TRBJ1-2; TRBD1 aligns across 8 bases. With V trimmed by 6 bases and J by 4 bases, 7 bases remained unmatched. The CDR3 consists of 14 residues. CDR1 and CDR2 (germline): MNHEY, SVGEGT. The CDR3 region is CASSPGGSTYGYTF. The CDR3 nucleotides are TGTGCCAGCAGCCCAGGGGGCTCGACCTATGGCTACACCTTC.

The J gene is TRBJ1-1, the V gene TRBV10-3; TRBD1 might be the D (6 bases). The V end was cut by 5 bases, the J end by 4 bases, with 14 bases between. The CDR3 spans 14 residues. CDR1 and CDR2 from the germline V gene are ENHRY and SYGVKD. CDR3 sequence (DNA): TGTGCCATCAGTTCGACAGGTTTAGGCACTGAAGCTTTCTTT. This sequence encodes CAISSTGLGTEAFF.

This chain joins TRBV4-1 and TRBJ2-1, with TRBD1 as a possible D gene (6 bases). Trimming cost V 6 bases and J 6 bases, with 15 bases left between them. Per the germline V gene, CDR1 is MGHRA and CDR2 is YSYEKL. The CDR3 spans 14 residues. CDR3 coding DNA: TGCGCCAGCAGAACAAGCAAAGGGGGCAATGAGCAGTTCTTC. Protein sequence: CASRTSKGGNEQFF.

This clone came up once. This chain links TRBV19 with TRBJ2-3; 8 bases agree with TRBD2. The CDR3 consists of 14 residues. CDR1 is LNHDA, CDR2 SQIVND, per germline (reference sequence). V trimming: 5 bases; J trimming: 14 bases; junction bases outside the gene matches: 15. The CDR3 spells CASSRPSGGRPPYF. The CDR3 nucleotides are TGTGCCAGTAGTCGTCCGAGCGGGGGACGCCCTCCGTATTTT.

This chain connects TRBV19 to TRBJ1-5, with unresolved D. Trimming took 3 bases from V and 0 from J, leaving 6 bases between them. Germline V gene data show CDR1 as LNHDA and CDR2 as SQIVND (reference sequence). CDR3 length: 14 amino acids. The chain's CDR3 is CASSIQTSNQPQHF. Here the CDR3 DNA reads TGTGCCAGTAGTATCCAAACTAGCAATCAGCCCCAGCATTTT.

The CDR3 reads CASSQGSRSQGVYGYTF. The DNA for the CDR3 is TGTGCCAGCAGCCAAGGGAGCCGATCCCAGGGGGTCTATGGCTACACCTTC. This chain uses TRBV3-1 (or the pseudogene TRBV3-2) with TRBJ1-2; 7 positions agree with TRBD1. The J segment lost 4 bases and the V segment lost 1 base, leaving 12 bases of the junction unmatched. Per the germline V gene, CDR1 is LGHDT and CDR2 is YNNKEL (reference sequence). The CDR3 consists of 17 residues.

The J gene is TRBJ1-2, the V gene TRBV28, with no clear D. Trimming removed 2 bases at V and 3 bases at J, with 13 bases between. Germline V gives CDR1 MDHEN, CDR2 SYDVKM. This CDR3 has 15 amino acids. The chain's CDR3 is CASSLSRGMDYGYTF. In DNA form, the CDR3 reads TGTGCCAGCAGTTTAAGTCGGGGAATGGACTATGGCTACACCTTC.

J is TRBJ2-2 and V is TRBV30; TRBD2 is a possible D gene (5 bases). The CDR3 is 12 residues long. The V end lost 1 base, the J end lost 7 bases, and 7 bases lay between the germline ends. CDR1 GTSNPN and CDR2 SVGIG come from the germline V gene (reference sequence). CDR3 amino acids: CAWSDRGGELFF. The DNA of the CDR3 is TGTGCCTGGAGTGACCGGGGCGGGGAGCTGTTTTTT.

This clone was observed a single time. CDR3 in DNA: TGTGCCAGCAGCGTATCCGAGGGGATCTCCCAGCAGTACTTC. Encoded protein: CASSVSEGISQQYF. The V gene is TRBV9, the J gene TRBJ2-7; D could derive from TRBD1 or TRBD2 (5 bases each). Germline V gives CDR1 SGDLS, CDR2 YYNGEE. This CDR3 has 14 amino acids. V shed 1 base and J shed 8 bases, with 16 bases lying between them.

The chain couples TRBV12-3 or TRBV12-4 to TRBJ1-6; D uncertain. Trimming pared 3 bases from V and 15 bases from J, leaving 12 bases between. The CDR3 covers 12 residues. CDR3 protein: CASSFGPVVLHF. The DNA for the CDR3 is TGTGCCAGCAGTTTCGGCCCGGTAGTCCTCCACTTT.

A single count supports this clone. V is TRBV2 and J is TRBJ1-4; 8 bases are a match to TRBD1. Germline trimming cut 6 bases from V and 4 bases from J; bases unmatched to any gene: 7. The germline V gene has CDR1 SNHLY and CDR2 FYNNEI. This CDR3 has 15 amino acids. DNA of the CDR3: TGTGCCAGCAGCATTGACAGGGGCGGTAATGAAAAACTGTTTTTT. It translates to CASSIDRGGNEKLFF.

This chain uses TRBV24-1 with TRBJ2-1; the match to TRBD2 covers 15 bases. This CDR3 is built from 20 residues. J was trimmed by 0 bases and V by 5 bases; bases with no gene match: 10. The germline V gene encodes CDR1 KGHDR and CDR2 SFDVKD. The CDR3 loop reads CATSATGTSGRQSSYNEQFF. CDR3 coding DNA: TGTGCCACCAGTGCGACCGGGACTAGCGGGAGGCAAAGCTCCTACAATGAGCAGTTCTTC.

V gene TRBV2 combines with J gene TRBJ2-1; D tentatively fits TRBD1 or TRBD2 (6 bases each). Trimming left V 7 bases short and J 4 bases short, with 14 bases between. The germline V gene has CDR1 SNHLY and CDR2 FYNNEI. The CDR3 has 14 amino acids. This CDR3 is CASKPGGRYNEQFF. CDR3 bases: TGTGCCAGCAAACCTGGGGGGCGTTACAATGAGCAGTTCTTC.

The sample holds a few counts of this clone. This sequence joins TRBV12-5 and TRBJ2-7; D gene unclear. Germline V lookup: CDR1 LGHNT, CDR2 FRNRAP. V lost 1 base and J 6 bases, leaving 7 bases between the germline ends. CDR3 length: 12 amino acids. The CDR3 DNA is TGTGCTAGTGGTTTGGGAGTGGGCGAGCAGTACTTC. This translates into CASGLGVGEQYF.

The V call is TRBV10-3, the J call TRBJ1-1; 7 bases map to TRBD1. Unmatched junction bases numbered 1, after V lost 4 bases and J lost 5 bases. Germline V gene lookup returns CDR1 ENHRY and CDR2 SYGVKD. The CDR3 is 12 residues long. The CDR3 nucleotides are TGTGCCATCAGTGTACAGGGGACTGAAGCTTTCTTT. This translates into CAISVQGTEAFF.

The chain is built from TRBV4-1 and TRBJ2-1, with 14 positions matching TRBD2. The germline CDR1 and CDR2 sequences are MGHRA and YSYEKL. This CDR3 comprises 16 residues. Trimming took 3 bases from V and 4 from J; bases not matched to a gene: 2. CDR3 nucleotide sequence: TGCGCCAGCAGCCAGGGGACTAGCGGGAGTTACAATGAGCAGTTCTTC. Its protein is CASSQGTSGSYNEQFF.